The sequence of this T cell receptor beta chain was determined in a study of blood T cell repertoires in COVID-19. Study as a whole: Whether acute or convalescent, the COVID-19 samples came from the United States, Italy and Spain.

CDR1 is DFQATT and CDR2 is SNEGSKA in the germline V gene (reference sequence). The CDR3 consists of 13 residues. V shed 3 bases and J shed 13 bases, with 16 bases lying between them. In the authors' methods: How many nucleated cells were present was estimated from reference gene primer amplification. Profiling relied on immunoSEQ multiplex PCR, and the TCRdb table lists in-frame clones only, not all of them. V and J calls and clone size are those listed in that table; D and trimming were worked out from the DNA. The data hold over 150,000 clones, with more than 75% observed a single time. J is TRBJ1-6 and V is TRBV20-1; TRBD1 might be the D (5 bases). Sequencing was performed on peripheral blood. This clonotype was sampled from a man between 35 and 55 years old with acute or convalescent COVID-19. Written as DNA, the CDR3 is TGCAGTGCTAGTCGGACACCAGAGGAGCCCCTCCACTTT. Translated, it gives CSASRTPEEPLHF.